This T cell receptor (beta chain) is drawn from a study of blood T cell repertoires in COVID-19. On the study more broadly: COVID-19 samples from acute and convalescent phases originated in the United States, Italy and Spain. The cDNA or gDNA used as material had been derived from T cells, B-cell-depleted T cells, or PBMCs.

CDR1 and CDR2 from the germline V gene are SGDLS and YYNGEE. V was pared by 1 base and J by 3 bases, with 12 bases between. This CDR3 has 15 residues. In the original analysis: Amplified reference gene primers provided the basis for estimating nucleated cell counts. Profiling relied on immunoSEQ multiplex PCR, and the TCRdb table lists in-frame clones only, not all of them. The DNA was the basis for D and trimming; V, J and clone size are from that table. The table shows 200,000 to 250,000 clones, with roughly 81% occurring only once. The receptor was derived from a man in his fifties or sixties who had recovered from COVID-19. This sequence joins TRBV9 and TRBJ2-3; a weak D match, TRBD2 (6 bases). Sequencing used peripheral blood. The CDR3 here is CASSVKGGGTDTQYF. The CDR3 coding sequence is TGTGCCAGCAGCGTAAAGGGAGGAGGAACAGATACGCAGTATTTT.